One sample yielded the 8 T cell receptor beta chains listed below, sequenced in a study of cytomegalovirus exposure and HLA in healthy donors. PCR amplification relied on 60 Vbeta primers (plus 13 Jbeta primers). TCRdb keeps only in-frame clones here, not all; method: immunoSEQ multiplex PCR. The profile shows around 180,000 clones, under 90% of them singletons. Sequencing was done on a sample of PBMCs. Receptors were obtained from a man younger than 35 in good health and CMV-seronegative.

The chain has TRBV23-1 and TRBJ1-2; 11 positions match TRBD1. TRBV23-1 is identified as an open reading frame with a role that is uncertain. This CDR3 contains 16 residues. The junction had 12 bases not matched to a gene; V was cut back by 3 bases and J by 9 bases. The CDR3 coding sequence is TGCGCCAGCAGTCAGCACCGCCGGGGACAGGGGGTGAGCTACACCTTC. Its protein product is CASSQHRRGQGVSYTF.

The chain couples TRBV7-3 to TRBJ2-1; 11 positions match TRBD2. Germline V lookup: CDR1 SGHTA, CDR2 FQGTGA. The CDR3 runs to 16 residues. The V and J ends lost 8 bases and 3 bases, in that order; junction bases with no gene match: 9. The CDR3 DNA reads as TGTGCCAGCTCACCTCTAGCGGGAGGTGTCTACAATGAGCAGTTCTTC. It codes for CASSPLAGGVYNEQFF. Using reference TRBV7-3 and TRBJ2-1 for the parts outside the CDR3, the full variable domain is GAGVSQTPSNKVTEKGKYVELRCDPISGHTALYWYRQSLGQGPEFLIYFQGTGAADDSGLPNDRFFAVRPEGSVSTLKIQRTERGDSAVYLCASSPLAGGVYNEQFFGPGTRLTVL.

In its sample, this clone was seen once. The chain has TRBV27 and TRBJ2-1; a weak D match, TRBD2 (7 bases). The CDR3 covers 16 residues. CDR1 and CDR2 from the germline V gene are MNHEY and SMNVEV (reference sequence). Trimming left V 5 bases short and J 5 bases short, with 19 bases between. The CDR3 nucleotides read TGTGCCAGCAGTCCGAACGTGGGGGGGGCGGACAATGAGCAGTTCTTC. This sequence encodes CASSPNVGGADNEQFF.

The chain carries TRBV15 and TRBJ2-7; TRBD2 agrees at 8 bases. Germline CDR1 and CDR2: LNHNV and YYDKDF (reference sequence). V lost 4 bases to trimming and J lost 6 bases; unmatched junction nucleotides: 14. The CDR3 runs to 16 residues. CDR3 loop: CATSTGPNGGGSEQYF. The CDR3 DNA follows: TGTGCCACCAGCACAGGGCCAAACGGGGGGGGTTCCGAGCAGTACTTC.

The rearrangement uses TRBV11-2 and TRBJ1-1; D may be TRBD1 (6 bases). Trimming shortened V by 3 bases and J by 4 bases, and 21 bases separated the two germline ends. The germline V gene encodes CDR1 SGHAT and CDR2 FQNNGV. The CDR3 has 17 amino acids. CDR3 sequence reads: CASSFHLTQGESTEAFF. Here the CDR3 DNA reads TGTGCCAGCAGCTTCCACCTAACACAGGGCGAAAGCACTGAAGCTTTCTTT.

The V and J genes are TRBV11-2 and TRBJ2-3, with D perhaps matching TRBD2 (7 bases). V dropped 6 bases and J dropped 0 bases, with 16 bases sitting between them. The CDR3 extends over 16 amino acids. The germline V gene encodes CDR1 SGHAT and CDR2 FQNNGV. CDR3 protein: CASRPSAGHSTDTQYF. In DNA, the CDR3 is TGTGCCAGCAGACCCTCAGCGGGACATAGCACAGATACGCAGTATTTT.

The chain carries TRBV7-2 and TRBJ2-2, with D possibly matching TRBD2 (5 bases). This CDR3 region has 14 residues. Looked up from germline, CDR1 is SGHTA and CDR2 is FQGNSA. The V gene lost 3 bases and the J gene lost 7 bases, with 12 bases spanning the gap. CDR3 residues: CASSFEGYIGELFF. For the CDR3, the DNA is TGTGCCAGCAGCTTCGAGGGTTACATCGGGGAGCTGTTTTTT.

This clone was found a few times. J is TRBJ2-7 and V is TRBV5-1; a weak D match, TRBD1 (6 bases). The V gene's germline CDR1 is SGHRS and CDR2 YFSETQ. This CDR3 region has 14 residues. With 0 bases removed from V and 3 bases from J, the gap between germline ends came to 10 bases. The CDR3 DNA reads as TGCGCCAGCAGCTTGGACGGGGACATCTACGAGCAGTACTTC. Its translation is CASSLDGDIYEQYF.